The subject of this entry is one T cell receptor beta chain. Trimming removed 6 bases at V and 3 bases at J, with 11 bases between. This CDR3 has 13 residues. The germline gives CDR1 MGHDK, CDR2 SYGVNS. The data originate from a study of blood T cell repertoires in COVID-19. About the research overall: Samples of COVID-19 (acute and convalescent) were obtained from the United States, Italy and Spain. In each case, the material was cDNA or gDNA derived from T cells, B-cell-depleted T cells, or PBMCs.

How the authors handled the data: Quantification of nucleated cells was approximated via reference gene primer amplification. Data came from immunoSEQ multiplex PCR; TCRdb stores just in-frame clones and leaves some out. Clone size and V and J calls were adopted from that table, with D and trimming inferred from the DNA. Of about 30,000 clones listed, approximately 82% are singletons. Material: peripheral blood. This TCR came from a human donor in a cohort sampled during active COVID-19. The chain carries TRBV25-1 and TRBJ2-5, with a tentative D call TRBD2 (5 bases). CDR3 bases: TGTGCCAGCAGCGGGATAGGTGAAGAGACCCAGTACTTC. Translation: CASSGIGEETQYF.